A selection of T cell receptor beta chains follows, all from one sample in a study of cytomegalovirus exposure and HLA in healthy donors. Some clones are missing from TCRdb's copy, which holds only in-frame ones; the method was immunoSEQ multiplex PCR. The sample contains 120,000 to 150,000 clones, about 72% of which appear only once. The sample was PBMCs. The receptors here all came from a man aged 55-75 years in good health and CMV-seronegative. CDR3s include the opening cysteine and the closing phenylalanine or tryptophan. D genes are given only for firm matches. The size field is filled for only some rows; it gives once, few, many or a size class.

.	TRBV5-6	.	TRBJ1-6	TGTGCCAGCAGCGTCGGACACCGCCTTAATTCACCCCTCCACTTT	CASSVGHRLNSPLHF
.	TRBV6-1	.	TRBJ2-7	TGTGCCAGCAGTTTTCCGCCGACAGAAAACTACGAGCAGTACTTC	CASSFPPTENYEQYF
.	TRBV27	.	TRBJ2-7	TGTGCCAGCAGGGGGGTATTGGCGGGGAGCTCCTACGAGCAGTACTTC	CASRGVLAGSSYEQYF
.	TRBV2	.	TRBJ1-1	TGTGCCAGCAGCGGGGGACCGGGATTTGGCACTGAAGCTTTCTTT	CASSGGPGFGTEAFF
TRBD1	TRBV5-4	.	TRBJ2-3	TGTGCCAGCAGCCAGTTACCGGGACAGAAGGTTGGGGATACGCAGTATTTT	CASSQLPGQKVGDTQYF
TRBD2	TRBV27	.	TRBJ2-7	TGTGCCAGCAGCAACCTTTTACTAGCGGGAGTCCCCTACGAGCAGTACTTC	CASSNLLLAGVPYEQYF
TRBD2	TRBV28	.	TRBJ2-2	TGTGCCAGCAGTTTAACGGAGGCGGGGGGCGGGGAGCTGTTTTTT	CASSLTEAGGGELFF
TRBD1	TRBV6-5	.	TRBJ2-7	TGTGCCAGCACTCTGGCAGGGGGTTTCAACGAGCAGTACTTC	CASTLAGGFNEQYF
TRBD2	TRBV27	.	TRBJ2-1	TGTGCCAGCAGTCCCCTTAGCGGGAGGGCCGTATACAATGAGCAGTTCTTC	CASSPLSGRAVYNEQFF
.	TRBV5-1	.	TRBJ1-1	TGCGCCAGCAGTTCGGGGGGGGTTGAAGCTTTCTTT	CASSSGGVEAFF
TRBD1	TRBV29-1	few	TRBJ2-7	TGCAGCGTTGCCGGGACAGGGGGGGACGAGCAGTACTTC	CSVAGTGGDEQYF
TRBD1	TRBV28	.	TRBJ2-4	TGTGCCAGCAGTTTAATTGGACAGGGGGGGTCCAAAAACATTCAGTACTTC	CASSLIGQGGSKNIQYF
TRBD1	TRBV28	.	TRBJ1-1	TGTGCCAGCAGTCCATCGACAGGGGTCGGGAACACTGAAGCTTTCTTT	CASSPSTGVGNTEAFF
TRBD1	TRBV5-1	.	TRBJ1-4	TGCGCCAGCAGCCCGTCAGGGGGCCCGAGCGGTGAAAAACTGTTTTTT	CASSPSGGPSGEKLFF
.	TRBV19	.	TRBJ1-1	TGTGCCAGTAGTATCCTGACAGAGACCACTGAAGCTTTCTTT	CASSILTETTEAFF
TRBD1	TRBV28	.	TRBJ1-4	TGTGCCAGCAGTTACAGGGGAGGTGAAAAACTGTTTTTT	CASSYRGGEKLFF
.	TRBV29-1	.	TRBJ1-3	TGCAGCGTTGTTACTGGAAACACCATATATTTT	CSVVTGNTIYF
.	TRBV6-6	once	TRBJ2-3	TGTGCCAGCAGTTACACAGCCGGAACGCAGTATTTT	CASSYTAGTQYF
.	TRBV5-1	.	TRBJ2-1	TGCGCCAGCAGCTGGGGGAGGGGGGATAATGAGCAGTTCTTC	CASSWGRGDNEQFF
.	TRBV30	.	TRBJ2-1	TGTGCCTTCGAACGACCAGGGGGGTCTGGAGAAGAGTTCTTC	CAFERPGGSGEEFF
.	TRBV5-8	.	TRBJ2-1	TGTGCCAGCAGCTTCGAGACAGGCGATATAGGGAATGAGCAGTTCTTC	CASSFETGDIGNEQFF
.	TRBV30	few	TRBJ1-1	TGTGCCTGGAGTGTACAGACAAACACTGAAGCTTTCTTT	CAWSVQTNTEAFF
.	TRBV5-1	.	TRBJ1-4	TGCGCCAGCAGCTTGGTTGGGCAGTATAATGAAAAACTGTTTTTT	CASSLVGQYNEKLFF
.	TRBV5-1	.	TRBJ1-4	TGCGCCAGCGCAAGGCAGGGGCAGAATGAAAAACTGTTTTTT	CASARQGQNEKLFF
.	TRBV29-1	.	TRBJ2-1	TGCAGCGTTGAAGGCAGGGTGTGGAATGAGCAGTTCTTC	CSVEGRVWNEQFF
TRBD1	TRBV5-6	few	TRBJ2-7	TGTGCCAGCAGCTCCACAGGGGATCGCTACGAGCAGTACTTC	CASSSTGDRYEQYF
.	TRBV18	once	TRBJ2-7	TGTGCCAGCTCACCGTTCTCAGGGGAGAACGAGCAGTACTTC	CASSPFSGENEQYF
.	TRBV5-1	once	TRBJ1-1	TGCGCCAGCAGCCAGTTACTGACAGGCATGAACACTGAAGCTTTCTTT	CASSQLLTGMNTEAFF
.	TRBV28	once	TRBJ2-3	TGTGCCAGCACCCCGAACCTGGGCAGGGGCACAGATACGCAGTATTTT	CASTPNLGRGTDTQYF
.	TRBV7-8	.	TRBJ1-5	TGTGCCAGCAGCTTAGGTGCGGGAAGCAATCAGCCCCAGCATTTT	CASSLGAGSNQPQHF
TRBD1	TRBV5-4	.	TRBJ2-7	TGTGCCAGCAGCGCAAACCGGGACAGCTACGAGCAGTACTTC	CASSANRDSYEQYF
TRBD1	TRBV28	.	TRBJ2-3	TGTGCCAGCAGTTTACTCTCGGGGACAGGGGCCACAGATACGCAGTATTTT	CASSLLSGTGATDTQYF
TRBD2	TRBV6-1	few	TRBJ2-5	TGTGCCAGCAGTGAAGGCGGGAGTGCTGAGACCCAGTACTTC	CASSEGGSAETQYF
.	TRBV18	.	TRBJ1-2	TGTGCAACCCGGGGGGTAGACTATGGCTACACCTTC	CATRGVDYGYTF
.	TRBV27	.	TRBJ1-1	TGTGCCAGCACCCCTACGGGAAGTCTGCACGTAACTGAAGCTTTCTTT	CASTPTGSLHVTEAFF
.	TRBV11-2	.	TRBJ2-2	TGTGCCAGCAGCTTAAGGGCTACTAGTAACACGACCGGGGAGCTGTTTTTT	CASSLRATSNTTGELFF
.	TRBV6-4	few	TRBJ2-1	TGTGCCAGCAGTGACTCGGGGGGAGGCTACAATGAGCAGTTCTTC	CASSDSGGGYNEQFF
.	TRBV7-9	.	TRBJ1-1	TGTGCCAGCAGCTTGACAGAAACAAACACTGAAGCTTTCTTT	CASSLTETNTEAFF
TRBD2	TRBV5-4	few	TRBJ2-1	TGTGCCAGCAGCCATCTTAGCGGGAGGCGGAACAATGAGCAGTTCTTC	CASSHLSGRRNNEQFF
.	TRBV2	.	TRBJ1-1	TGTGCCAGCAAACGGGAGGGGAACACTGAAGCTTTCTTT	CASKREGNTEAFF
.	TRBV28	.	TRBJ2-5	TGTGCCAGCAGTCAGGGCGGGGTAAGGACCCAGTACTTC	CASSQGGVRTQYF
.	TRBV28	.	TRBJ2-3	TGTGCCAGCAGACTACCGTCTCCCACAGATACGCAGTATTTT	CASRLPSPTDTQYF
.	TRBV4-2	.	TRBJ2-1	TGTGCCAGCAGCCAAGAAAGAGGGATTTATCCTTACAATGAGCAGTTCTTC	CASSQERGIYPYNEQFF
.	TRBV28	.	TRBJ1-4	TGTGCCAGCAGCCCCCCGGGCCAGGGTAATGAAAAACTGTTTTTT	CASSPPGQGNEKLFF
.	TRBV6-5	.	TRBJ1-5	TGTGCCAGCAGTGCAGGGATTAGCAATCAGCCCCAGCATTTT	CASSAGISNQPQHF